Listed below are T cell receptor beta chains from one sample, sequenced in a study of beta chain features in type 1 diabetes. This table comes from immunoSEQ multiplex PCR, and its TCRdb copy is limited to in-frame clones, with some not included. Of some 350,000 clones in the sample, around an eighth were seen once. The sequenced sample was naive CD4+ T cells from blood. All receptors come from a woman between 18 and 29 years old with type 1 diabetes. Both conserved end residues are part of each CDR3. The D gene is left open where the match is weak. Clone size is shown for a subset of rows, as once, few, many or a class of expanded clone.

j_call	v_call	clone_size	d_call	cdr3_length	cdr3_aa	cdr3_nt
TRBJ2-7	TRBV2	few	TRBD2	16	CASRGGTSGRAFEQYF	TGTGCCAGCAGAGGGGGGACTAGCGGGAGGGCCTTCGAGCAGTACTTC
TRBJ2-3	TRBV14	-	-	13	CASSLQGPDTQYF	TGTGCCAGCAGCCTCCAGGGTCCAGATACGCAGTATTTT
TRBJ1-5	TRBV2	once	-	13	CASTLRENQPQHF	TGTGCCAGCACCTTGAGGGAAAATCAGCCCCAGCATTTT
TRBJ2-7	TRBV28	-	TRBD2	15	CASSLNPGLAYEQYF	TGTGCCAGCAGTTTAAACCCGGGACTAGCGTACGAGCAGTACTTC
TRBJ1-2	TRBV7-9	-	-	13	CASSPRHSYGYTF	TGTGCCAGCAGCCCTCGACACTCTTATGGCTACACCTTC
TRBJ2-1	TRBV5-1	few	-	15	CASSPGDLSYNEQFF	TGCGCCAGCAGCCCAGGGGACCTGAGCTACAATGAGCAGTTCTTC
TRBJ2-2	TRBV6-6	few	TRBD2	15	CASSGTSGITGELFF	TGTGCCAGCAGTGGGACTAGCGGGATCACCGGGGAGCTGTTTTTT
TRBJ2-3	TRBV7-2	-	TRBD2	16	CASSFGTSGVADTQYF	TGTGCCAGCAGCTTCGGGACTAGCGGGGTGGCAGATACGCAGTATTTT
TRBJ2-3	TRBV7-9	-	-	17	CASSLGTGQSVTDTQYF	TGTGCCAGCAGCTTAGGGACCGGACAGAGCGTAACAGATACGCAGTATTTT
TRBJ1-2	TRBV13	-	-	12	CASSLTQVGYTF	TGTGCCAGCAGCTTAACACAGGTTGGCTACACCTTC
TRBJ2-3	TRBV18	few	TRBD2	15	CASSRTSGSTDTQYF	TGTGCCAGCTCACGGACTAGCGGGAGCACAGATACGCAGTATTTT
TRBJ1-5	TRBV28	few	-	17	CASSLSTKTGLRQPQHF	TGTGCCAGCAGTTTATCCACGAAAACAGGGTTGCGTCAGCCCCAGCATTTT
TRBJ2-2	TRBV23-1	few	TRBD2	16	CASSQVAGDETGELFF	TGCGCCAGCAGTCAAGTTGCGGGAGATGAAACCGGGGAGCTGTTTTTT
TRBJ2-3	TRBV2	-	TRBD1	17	CASSNTPGQGPRDTQYF	TGTGCCAGCAGCAACACCCCGGGACAGGGACCGAGGGATACGCAGTATTTT
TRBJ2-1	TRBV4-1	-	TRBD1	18	CASSQESGQGYAGDEQFF	TGCGCCAGCAGCCAAGAGTCGGGACAGGGGTACGCAGGGGATGAGCAGTTCTTC
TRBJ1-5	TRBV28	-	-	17	CASSLTLRLGRNQPQHF	TGTGCCAGCAGTTTAACCTTGCGTCTGGGCCGCAATCAGCCCCAGCATTTT
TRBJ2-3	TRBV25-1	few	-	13	CASRRSSTDTQYF	TGTGCCAGCCGTAGATCTAGCACAGATACGCAGTATTTT
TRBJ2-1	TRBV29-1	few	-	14	CSGRQEYSYNEQFF	TGCAGCGGGAGACAGGAATACTCCTACAATGAGCAGTTCTTC
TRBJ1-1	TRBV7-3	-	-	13	CASSFQGNTEAFF	TGTGCCAGCAGCTTCCAGGGAAACACTGAAGCTTTCTTT
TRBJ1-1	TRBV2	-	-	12	CASSEDGVIAFF	TGTGCCAGCAGTGAAGACGGGGTTATAGCTTTCTTT
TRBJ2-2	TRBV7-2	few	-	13	CASSSTGTGELFF	TGTGCCAGCAGCTCTACGGGCACCGGGGAGCTGTTTTTT
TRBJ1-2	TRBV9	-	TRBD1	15	CASSVTGQALYGYTF	TGTGCCAGCAGCGTTACCGGACAGGCGCTATATGGCTACACCTTC
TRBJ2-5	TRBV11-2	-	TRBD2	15	CASSPGLADKETQYF	TGTGCCAGCAGCCCGGGACTAGCGGACAAGGAGACCCAGTACTTC
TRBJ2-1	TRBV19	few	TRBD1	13	CASRPTGSNEQFF	TGTGCCAGTAGACCGACAGGGTCAAATGAGCAGTTCTTC
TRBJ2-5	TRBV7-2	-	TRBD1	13	CASSSFRGETQYF	TGTGCCAGCAGCTCATTCAGGGGGGAGACCCAGTACTTC
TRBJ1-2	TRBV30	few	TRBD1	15	CAWSVAGTGGFGYTF	TGTGCCTGGAGTGTAGCTGGGACAGGGGGATTCGGCTACACCTTC